This is a list of T cell receptor beta chains from one sample in a study of CD8+CD57+ T cells in acquired aplastic anemia. TCRdb passed the reads through MiXCR, listing each CDR3 protein once. Of about 190,000 distinct CDR3 sequences detected, approximately 49% appear once; the ten largest clones hold approximately 15%. The sequenced sample was sorted CD4+, CD8+, or CD8+CD57+ T cells (not recorded which) from PBMCs. Source of these receptors: a human donor in good health, serving as a control. The CDR3 runs from the conserved cysteine through the conserved F or W.

TRBJ2-3 TRBV2 CASSDGSSTDTQYF
TRBJ1-1 TRBV7-9 CASSLADRENTEAFF
TRBJ1-4 TRBV6-2/TRBV6-3 CASGRQGAYEKLFF
TRBJ1-1 TRBV5-5 CASSLEGTGVGTEAFF
TRBJ2-1 TRBV2 CASSPIGWDEQFF
TRBJ2-1 TRBV7-9 CASSWGQGSYNEQFF
TRBJ2-7 TRBV9 CASSVEGQAYEQYF
TRBJ1-6 TRBV19 CAWVDRGDSPLHF
TRBJ2-7 TRBV10-3 CAISEFRGTGVSYEQYF
TRBJ2-3 TRBV2 CASVATRTQYF
TRBJ1-2 TRBV11-2 CASSLQGPGYTF
NA TRBV29-1 CSVDESGTSYEQYF
TRBJ1-6 TRBV28 CASSSYLRDSPLHF
TRBJ1-3 TRBV15 CATSRLGPYSGNTIYF
TRBJ2-7 TRBV24-1 CATSEGQGYEQYF
TRBJ2-3 TRBV20-1 CSARAPSGGTDTQYF
TRBJ1-6 TRBV20-1 CSARPGQAFFNSPLHF
TRBJ1-2 TRBV6-5 CASTTPGAYGYTF
TRBJ2-7 TRBV2 CAGPGTGGEQYF
TRBJ1-6 TRBV19 CASSIGLAEAPLHF
TRBJ2-7 TRBV6-4 CASNGGVDEQYF
TRBJ1-2 TRBV7-9 CASSPSWTGGDGYTF
TRBJ1-5 TRBV19 CASKRTYSNQPQHF
TRBJ1-3 TRBV12-3/TRBV12-4 CASSLYGIGSGNTIYF
TRBJ1-4 TRBV5-1 CASSLLGGSTNEKLFF
TRBJ1-6 TRBV2 CASSPPPDIASPLHF
TRBJ1-2 TRBV10-3 CAISARNRVGYTF
TRBJ2-5 TRBV7-6 CASSLGPSGGVRQETQYF
TRBJ1-2 TRBV6-5 CASSETGIQGYTF
TRBJ2-1 TRBV9 CASSDPGTGLKNEQFF
TRBJ1-6 TRBV19 CASSIARRGGQGANSPLHF
TRBJ1-3 TRBV7-3 CASSLRGNTIYF
TRBJ2-7 TRBV7-2 CASSSPGMGPPYEQYF
TRBJ2-7 TRBV24-1 CATRDQSYEQYF
TRBJ2-7 TRBV10-3 CAIKAGESYEQYF
TRBJ1-1 TRBV10-3 CAIRTGVVLNTEALF
TRBJ2-1 TRBV30 CALRRTSEGEQSF
TRBJ2-7 TRBV29-1 CASSPGASRPYEQYF
TRBJ2-7 TRBV7-6 CASSLDPGGYEQYF
TRBJ2-2 TRBV24-1 CATSVETGLAGELFF
TRBJ2-6 TRBV20-1 CSARDVSGANVLTF
TRBJ1-4 TRBV7-2 CASSLDGSSYNEKLFF
TRBJ1-1 TRBV12-3/TRBV12-4 CASSLGLWGMNTEAFF
TRBJ1-2 TRBV7-2 CASSPSWTGGDYGYTF
TRBJ1-2 TRBV7-8 CASSFGTIEGYTF
TRBJ1-1 TRBV19 CASSGTGGRTEAFF
TRBJ2-3 TRBV20-1 CSARFSSGRMDTQYF
TRBJ1-5 TRBV19 CASTQTGTGQPQHF
TRBJ2-3 TRBV7-7 CASSLGGGLYF
TRBJ2-7 TRBV20-1 CSAGDRLEQYF
TRBJ1-1 TRBV6-2/TRBV6-3 CASRAVMNTEAFF
TRBJ2-4 TRBV24-1 CATSDSNPGVGNIQYF
TRBJ1-2 TRBV20-1 CSADMGSNYGYTF
TRBJ1-2 TRBV7-9 CASSFGTAYGYTF
TRBJ2-7 TRBV24-1 CATSAPGTGGVEQYF
TRBJ2-7 TRBV20-1 CSASGRVRSGATYEQYF
TRBJ2-1 TRBV7-2 CASSESGVGYNEQFF
TRBJ1-1 TRBV10-3 CAIRGQGADIEAFF
TRBJ1-6 TRBV19 CASTEDRVFSPLHF